The 24 T cell receptor beta chains below come from one sample, sequenced in a study of T cells in Graves' hyperthyroidism and ophthalmopathy. Researchers amplified the TCR beta CDR3 regions from RNA transcripts. A first-round RT-PCR of the TCR CDR3 used the HTBI primer set. TCRdb used MiXCR to reprocess the multiplex PCR reads, holding one entry per CDR3 protein. Of hundreds of thousands of distinct CDR3 sequences listed, around 16% are singletons. Specimen: blood. The source is a woman under 30 with Graves' hyperthyroidism.

J is TRBJ1-5 and V is TRBV6-2 or TRBV6-3; tentative D call: TRBD1 (5 bases). CDR3 length: 14 residues. The ends were cut back, 7 bases at V and 4 bases at J, with 14 bases in the middle. CDR1 and CDR2 (germline): MNHEY, SVGEGT. CDR3 protein: CASTWGLSNQPQHF. The CDR3, as DNA: TGTGCCAGCACTTGGGGCCTATCTAATCAGCCCCAGCATTTT.

This clonotype has a count of ten or more. The genes are TRBV4-2 and TRBJ2-3; 11 nucleotides align to TRBD2. With 0 bases clipped from V and 3 bases from J, the junction kept 2 bases outside the gene matches. The CDR3 spans 16 residues. Germline V gene data show CDR1 as LGHNA and CDR2 as YNFKEQ. CDR3 protein: CASSQDTSGGTDTQYF. Here the CDR3 DNA reads TGTGCCAGCAGCCAAGACACTAGCGGGGGTACAGATACGCAGTATTTT.

Here the CDR3 DNA reads TGTGCCAGCAGTCTAAGAAGTTATGAAAAACTGTTTTTT. Translation gives CASSLRSYEKLFF. The chain is built from TRBV2 and TRBJ1-4; D remains ambiguous. V was clipped by 5 bases and J by 6 bases, with 10 bases between them. Germline values: CDR1 SNHLY, CDR2 FYNNEI. This CDR3 region has 13 residues.

There are a few counts of this clonotype. This chain connects TRBV6-1 to TRBJ1-1; D uncertain. The CDR3 has 13 amino acids. V lost 5 bases and J 5 bases, leaving 12 bases between the germline ends. Germline lookup yields CDR1 MNHNS and CDR2 SASEGT. The CDR3 bases are TGTGCCAGCAGTCATCATGCAGAGACTGAAGCTTTCTTT. The encoded protein is CASSHHAETEAFF.

The chain recombines TRBV18 with TRBJ2-7; D gene unclear. Germline lookup yields CDR1 KGHSH and CDR2 LQKENI. The CDR3 loop spans 15 amino acids. V was clipped by 4 bases and J by 3 bases, with 16 bases between them. CDR3 in amino acids: CASSLRTSENYEQYF. In nucleotides, the CDR3 is TGTGCCAGCTCACTCAGGACCTCAGAAAACTACGAGCAGTACTTC. Combining the CDR3 with reference TRBV18 and TRBJ2-7 gives the whole variable domain NAGVMQNPRHLVRRRGQEARLRCSPMKGHSHVYWYRQLPEEGLKFMVYLQKENIIDESGMPKERFSAEFPKEGPSILRIQQVVRGDSAAYFCASSLRTSENYEQYFGPGTRLTVT.

This clonotype was counted a few times. The chain has TRBV20-1 and TRBJ2-7; possible D gene TRBD2, 5 bases. There are 15 residues in the CDR3. CDR1 is DFQATT and CDR2 is SNEGSKA in the germline V gene (reference sequence). The V end was cut by 1 base, the J end by 0 bases, with 13 bases between. CDR3 amino acids: CSARARRTRSYEQYF. CDR3 in DNA: TGCAGTGCTAGAGCAAGGAGGACCCGCTCCTACGAGCAGTACTTC.

There are many counts of this clonotype. The V call is TRBV18, the J call TRBJ2-7, with 9 bases lining up with TRBD1. CDR1 is KGHSH and CDR2 is LQKENI in the germline V gene. The CDR3 consists of 15 residues. After removal of 3 bases from V and 0 bases from J, the junction contained 3 bases not matched to a gene. DNA of the CDR3: TGTGCCAGCTCACCTAACAGGGGGCCCTCCTACGAGCAGTACTTC. Its protein product is CASSPNRGPSYEQYF.

This clonotype turned up a few times. V is TRBV3-1 and J is TRBJ1-5; D not certain. V lost 1 base to trimming and J lost 6 bases, with 13 bases between them. The CDR3 runs to 15 residues. CDR1 is LGHDT and CDR2 is YNNKEL in the germline V gene (reference sequence). CDR3 in amino acids: CASSQGVHSGQPQHF. The DNA of the CDR3 is TGTGCCAGCAGCCAAGGGGTGCACTCAGGTCAGCCCCAGCATTTT.

This clonotype was seen repeatedly, ten times or more. The chain is built from TRBV7-3 and TRBJ1-2, with 7 bases aligning to TRBD1. The CDR3 extends over 15 amino acids. The trim removed 2 bases at V and 7 bases at J, leaving 10 bases unmatched. The germline V gene encodes CDR1 SGHTA and CDR2 FQGTGA. The CDR3 sequence is CASSLLGQREGGYTF. CDR3 nucleotide sequence: TGTGCCAGCAGCTTACTGGGACAGCGAGAGGGTGGCTACACCTTC.

The J gene is TRBJ2-2, the V gene TRBV9; D is perhaps TRBD2 (6 bases). CDR3 length: 15 residues. Per germline, CDR1 SGDLS and CDR2 YYNGEE. V gave up 0 bases and J gave up 4 bases, with 10 bases separating them. This chain's CDR3 is CASSVGLGSTGELFF. CDR3 bases: TGTGCCAGCAGCGTAGGACTAGGGAGCACCGGGGAGCTGTTTTTT.

This clonotype has ten or more counts. The chain links TRBV29-1 to TRBJ2-7, with 10 bases identical to TRBD1. CDR3 length: 15 amino acids. V lost 3 bases, J lost 3 bases, and 8 bases stayed unmatched. In germline, CDR1 is SQVTM, CDR2 ANQGSEA. CDR3 nucleotides: TGCAGCGTTGAGTCCCGGGACAGGGGAGTCTACGAGCAGTACTTC. This encodes CSVESRDRGVYEQYF.

This clonotype was counted at least ten times. This chain links TRBV6-5 with TRBJ2-3, with 9 bases aligning to TRBD2. Unmatched junction bases numbered 6, after V lost 2 bases and J lost 6 bases. The CDR3 is 15 amino acids. Per the germline V gene, CDR1 is MNHEY and CDR2 is SVGAGI. CDR3 in amino acids: CASSYRGLATDTQYF. For the CDR3, the DNA is TGTGCCAGCAGTTACAGGGGACTAGCCACCGATACGCAGTATTTT.

This clonotype showed up many times. This chain uses TRBV30 with TRBJ2-4; TRBD1 matches 7 bases. Unmatched junction bases numbered 12, after V lost 1 base and J lost 0 bases. Germline values: CDR1 GTSNPN, CDR2 SVGIG (reference sequence). The CDR3 spans 18 residues. This CDR3 reads CAWSEMRQGTGAKNIQYF. Written as DNA, the CDR3 is TGTGCCTGGAGTGAAATGCGACAGGGAACGGGAGCCAAAAACATTCAGTACTTC.

The genes are TRBV5-5 and TRBJ2-1; 8 nucleotides line up with TRBD1. After removal of 2 bases from V and 9 bases from J, the junction contained 7 bases not matched to a gene. CDR3 length equals 14 residues. The germline V gene has CDR1 SGHKS and CDR2 YYEKEE (reference sequence). The CDR3 coding sequence is TGTGCCAGCAGCTTTCGTCAGGGGGCCGGTGAGCAGTTCTTC. Encoded protein: CASSFRQGAGEQFF.

The chain links TRBV6-2 or TRBV6-3 to TRBJ1-2; D not resolved. The germline V and J ends were trimmed by 2 bases and 10 bases, with 14 bases remaining between them. The V gene's germline CDR1 is MNHEY and CDR2 SVGEGT. The CDR3 is 13 amino acids. The CDR3 spells CASSYREGLYYTF. The CDR3 bases are TGTGCCAGCAGTTACCGGGAGGGTCTGTACTACACCTTC.

The V gene is TRBV5-1, the J gene TRBJ2-7; the match to TRBD2 covers 9 bases. V lost 1 base and J lost 3; bases outside the gene matches: 5. This CDR3 has 15 residues. Looked up from germline, CDR1 is SGHRS and CDR2 is YFSETQ. The CDR3 nucleotides read TGCGCCAGCAGCTTGATGGCGGGAGGGATCTACGAGCAGTACTTC. As protein: CASSLMAGGIYEQYF.

This clonotype was detected many times. This chain connects TRBV2 to TRBJ2-7; 7 nucleotides agree with TRBD1. CDR3 size: 17 residues. Trimming at V came to 2 bases and at J to 3 bases, leaving 13 bases not matched to a gene. Germline V gives CDR1 SNHLY, CDR2 FYNNEI. This CDR3 reads CASSEPRPGQRHYEQYF. CDR3 nucleotides: TGTGCCAGCAGTGAACCGAGACCGGGACAGAGACACTACGAGCAGTACTTC.

There are many counts of this clonotype. The gene calls are TRBV13 and TRBJ1-1, with D tentatively TRBD1 (5 bases). The V gene's germline CDR1 is PRHDT and CDR2 FYEKMQ (reference sequence). V lost 0 bases to trimming and J lost 3 bases, with 8 bases between them. The CDR3 has 14 amino acids. In nucleotides, the CDR3 is TGTGCCAGCAGCTTAGGCGGGGACTACACTGAAGCTTTCTTT. Residues: CASSLGGDYTEAFF.

This clonotype was counted ten times or more. The rearrangement links TRBV12-3 or TRBV12-4 to TRBJ1-5; D possibly corresponds to TRBD1 (5 bases). The CDR3 loop spans 16 amino acids. V lost 2 bases and J lost 4, with 15 bases in between. The CDR3 region is CASSLSARGENQPQHF. DNA of the CDR3: TGTGCCAGCAGTTTATCTGCTCGGGGGGAGAATCAGCCCCAGCATTTT.

This clonotype came up many times. V and J are TRBV7-2 and TRBJ2-3; D unclear. Germline V gene data show CDR1 as SGHTA and CDR2 as FQGNSA. V was trimmed by 1 base and J by 4 bases, leaving 6 bases between them. The CDR3 totals 13 residues. The CDR3 sequence is CASSLVFADTQYF. For the CDR3, the DNA is TGTGCCAGCAGCTTAGTGTTTGCAGATACGCAGTATTTT.

As regards this clonotype: An end of the junction does not agree with germline; a read error may underlie this. V gene TRBV6-2 or TRBV6-3 combines with J gene TRBJ2-1, with a weak D call TRBD2 (6 bases). Per germline, CDR1 MNHEY and CDR2 SVGEGT. The length of the CDR3 is 13 residues. DNA of the CDR3: TGTGCCAGCAGTCGGGACTCCGACAATGAGCAGTTCTTC. Protein: CASSRDSDNEQFF.

This clonotype was detected ten times or more. The rearrangement joins TRBV5-6 to TRBJ2-7, with TRBD2 as a possible D gene (5 bases). This CDR3 is built from 14 residues. Germline V gene lookup returns CDR1 SGHDT and CDR2 YYEEEE. Trimming took 0 bases from V and 7 from J, leaving 14 bases between them. DNA for the CDR3: TGTGCCAGCAGCTTGGTAGGATCCACGGGGGAGCAGTACTTC. As protein: CASSLVGSTGEQYF.

As to this clonotype: Given a much more abundant clone one base away, this may be a read error. CDR3 sequence (DNA): TGTGCCAGCAGTTTTTTTTGGAGGGGCGAGGGGGAGCAGTTCTTC. Amino acids: CASSFFWRGEGEQFF. This rearrangement joins TRBV27 to TRBJ2-1; D is possibly TRBD2 (6 bases). The CDR3 length is 15 residues. The germline V and J ends were trimmed by 3 bases and 10 bases, with 19 bases remaining between them. Germline CDR1 MNHEY, CDR2 SMNVEV (reference sequence).

This clonotype was seen at least ten times. V usage is TRBV12-3 or TRBV12-4 and J usage is TRBJ2-1; 9 nucleotides line up with TRBD2. Unmatched junction bases numbered 6, after V lost 4 bases and J lost 5 bases. This CDR3 comprises 15 residues. The chain's CDR3 is CASSSPGLADNEQFF. The CDR3 nucleotides read TGTGCCAGCAGTTCTCCGGGACTAGCCGACAATGAGCAGTTCTTC.